This TCR beta chain was recovered during a study of spatial heterogeneity in lung cancer. As concerns this clonotype: Its specificity is unknown. Little can be read into the size of this beta chain, an off-target read in a library designed for alpha chains.

Study observations and caveats: Counts of expanded alpha and beta TCRs within tumors tracked the tumor nonsynonymous mutation count.

One entry per CDR3 protein, called by TCRdb with MiXCR from the 5' RACE reads. The sample lists about 11,000 distinct CDR3 sequences, around 5.2% occurring once. Time point: sample taken at primary tumor resection. The germline V gene encodes CDR1 PRHDT and CDR2 FYEKMQ (reference sequence). The V gene end was trimmed by 3 bases and the J gene end by 2 bases; junction bases not matched to a gene: 7. This CDR3 is 15 amino acids long. V and J are TRBV13 and TRBJ2-7; 7 nucleotides align to TRBD1. The material sequenced was lung tumor tissue, taken at surgery. The receptor's source is a male donor with early-stage non-small cell lung cancer. CDR3 region: CASSFTDRRTYEQYF. CDR3 nucleotide sequence: TGTGCCAGCAGCTTCACGGACAGGCGGACCTACGAGCAGTACTTC.